These 32 T cell receptor beta chains were all obtained from the same sample, sequenced in a study of blood T cell repertoires in COVID-19. Measured with immunoSEQ multiplex PCR; TCRdb has only the in-frame clones, and not every one. The table records under 150,000 clones, more than 75% of them present only once. The sample comprised PBMCs or T cells enriched from blood (not recorded which). Source of these receptors: a woman in her thirties with acute COVID-19.

This chain links TRBV27 with TRBJ2-1, with a tentative D call TRBD2 (5 bases). CDR1 is MNHEY, CDR2 SMNVEV, per germline (reference sequence). Trimming cost V 5 bases and J 7 bases, with 18 bases left between them. This CDR3 region has 15 residues. CDR3 in DNA: TGTGCCAGCAGTATGGGTGAGGGCACGAGTAATGAGCAGTTCTTC. It specifies CASSMGEGTSNEQFF.

The chain employs TRBV12-3 or TRBV12-4 and TRBJ2-5; TRBD1 is a possible D gene (6 bases). The V end was cut by 6 bases, the J end by 4 bases, with 12 bases between. The CDR3 consists of 13 residues. CDR3: CASSLGGGETQYF. The CDR3 nucleotides are TGTGCCAGCAGCCTAGGGGGTGGAGAGACCCAGTACTTC.

This chain uses TRBV6-1 with TRBJ1-2, with TRBD1 matching 8 bases. The CDR3 totals 15 residues. The V gene's germline CDR1 is MNHNS and CDR2 SASEGT. Trimming at V came to 2 bases and at J to 4 bases, leaving 6 bases not matched to a gene. CDR3 residues: CASSEWSTGAYGYTF. The CDR3 region has the DNA TGTGCCAGCAGTGAATGGTCGACAGGGGCCTATGGCTACACCTTC.

The chain is built from TRBV5-4 and TRBJ2-1; 11 bases are shared with TRBD2. V shed 4 bases and J 4 bases; nucleotides not matched to a gene: 4. This CDR3 spans 15 amino acids. Germline CDR1 reads SGHNT; CDR2 reads YYREEE (reference sequence). The DNA of the CDR3 is TGTGCCAGCAGCCGGACTAGCGGGCCTTACAATGAGCAGTTCTTC. This codes for CASSRTSGPYNEQFF.

This clone has only one observation. J is TRBJ1-5 and V is TRBV28; D unresolved. The CDR3 has 14 residues. The germline CDR1 and CDR2 sequences are MDHEN and SYDVKM. Trimming removed 6 bases from V and 3 bases from J, with 12 bases in between. The CDR3 coding sequence is TGTGCCAGCAGCCTCAGGCCCCCCAATCAGCCCCAGCATTTT. Protein sequence: CASSLRPPNQPQHF.

This clone has a handful of counts. The chain combines TRBV18 with TRBJ1-2; D call uncertain. The germline V and J ends were trimmed by 2 bases and 6 bases, with 13 bases remaining between them. The V gene's germline CDR1 is KGHSH and CDR2 LQKENI. The length of the CDR3 is 14 residues. CDR3 sequence: CASSPDIQQDGYTF. CDR3 DNA: TGTGCCAGCTCACCAGATATCCAACAAGATGGCTACACCTTC.

This rearrangement joins TRBV2 to TRBJ1-3; D is undetermined. This CDR3 has 14 residues. Per germline, CDR1 SNHLY and CDR2 FYNNEI. The V gene lost 6 bases and the J gene lost 2 bases, with 11 bases spanning the gap. This CDR3 reads CASRDSGAGNTIYF. The DNA for the CDR3 is TGTGCCAGCAGGGACTCCGGGGCTGGAAACACCATATATTTT.

The chain links TRBV5-4 to TRBJ1-2; tentative D call: TRBD1 (6 bases). There are 15 residues in the CDR3. Germline-derived CDR1 and CDR2 are SGHNT and YYREEE (reference sequence). Between the trimmed V and J ends, which lost 4 bases and 0 bases, there was a span of 13 bases. CDR3 sequence: CASSSSGTTNYGYTF. The CDR3 nucleotides are TGTGCCAGCAGCAGCTCCGGGACAACTAACTATGGCTACACCTTC.

Of note for this clone: Other DNA sequences in this specimen translate into the identical CDR3. The chain carries TRBV9 and TRBJ1-2, with D unclear. Germline V gene lookup returns CDR1 SGDLS and CDR2 YYNGEE. The CDR3 runs to 15 residues. The V gene lost 0 bases and the J gene lost 2 bases, with 11 bases spanning the gap. The CDR3 sequence: CASSVALGQNYGYTF. The CDR3 nucleotides are TGTGCCAGCAGCGTAGCACTAGGGCAGAACTATGGCTACACCTTC.

The V and J genes are TRBV6-5 and TRBJ1-4; D unresolved. CDR1 is MNHEY, CDR2 SVGAGI, per germline. This CDR3 comprises 13 residues. V was cut by 6 bases and J by 5 bases, with 10 bases left in between. The CDR3 loop is CASRTLANEKLFF. DNA for the CDR3: TGTGCCAGCAGGACATTAGCGAATGAAAAACTGTTTTTT.

This chain links TRBV28 with TRBJ2-7; TRBD2 matches at 9 bases. Trimming at V came to 4 bases and at J to 6 bases, leaving 16 bases not matched to a gene. CDR3 size: 17 residues. The germline V gene has CDR1 MDHEN and CDR2 SYDVKM. CDR3 DNA sequence: TGTGCCAGCAGTTACGGGGACAGTAGCGGGAGATCGGGCGAGCAGTACTTC. Translated, it gives CASSYGDSSGRSGEQYF. Full variable domain (missing parts from reference TRBV28 and TRBJ2-7): DVKVTQSSRYLVKRTGEKVFLECVQDMDHENMFWYRQDPGLGLRLIYFSYDVKMKEKGDIPEGYSVSREKKERFSLILESASTNQTSMYLCASSYGDSSGRSGEQYFGPGTRLTVT.

The chain links TRBV27 to TRBJ1-1; no clear D gene. Germline CDR1 and CDR2: MNHEY and SMNVEV (reference sequence). The V and J ends lost 4 bases and 0 bases respectively, with 12 bases between them. CDR3 length: 15 residues. This chain's CDR3 is CASSSTAGLNTEAFF. The CDR3 region has the DNA TGTGCCAGCAGTTCTACTGCGGGGTTGAACACTGAAGCTTTCTTT.

This clone occurred a few times. The V call is TRBV6-5, the J call TRBJ2-1; TRBD2 aligns across 10 bases. Germline CDR1 reads MNHEY; CDR2 reads SVGAGI. With V trimmed by 2 bases and J by 8 bases, 6 bases remained unmatched. The CDR3 loop spans 15 amino acids. The CDR3 sequence: CASSYSGRALDEQFF. CDR3 bases: TGTGCCAGCAGTTACAGCGGGAGGGCCCTCGATGAGCAGTTCTTC.

The chain carries TRBV11-2 and TRBJ2-1; 9 bases align to TRBD2. Germline trimming cut 5 bases from V and 9 bases from J; bases unmatched to any gene: 11. The CDR3 spans 15 residues. Germline V gives CDR1 SGHAT, CDR2 FQNNGV. The CDR3: CASSPRLAVFLEQFF. In DNA form, the CDR3 reads TGTGCCAGCAGCCCGCGACTAGCGGTATTTCTTGAGCAGTTCTTC.

The V gene is TRBV3-1 (or the pseudogene TRBV3-2), the J gene TRBJ1-2, with D tentatively TRBD1 (6 bases). V was pared by 4 bases and J by 8 bases, with 14 bases between. Germline V gene sequence: CDR1 LGHDT, CDR2 YNNKEL (reference sequence). The CDR3 totals 13 residues. CDR3 sequence reads: CASSPQGLGGYTF. The CDR3 bases are TGTGCCAGCAGCCCACAGGGCTTAGGGGGCTACACCTTC.

For the CDR3, the DNA is TGTGCCAGCTGGGGACAGGGGGCGATTGGCTACACCTTC. Translated: CASWGQGAIGYTF. The chain has TRBV2 and TRBJ1-2; 12 positions match TRBD1. Germline-derived CDR1 and CDR2 are SNHLY and FYNNEI. This CDR3 region has 13 residues. J gave up 7 bases and V 8 bases, and 5 bases lay outside the gene matches. The full variable domain, rest sourced from reference TRBV2 and TRBJ1-2, is EPEVTQTPSHQVTQMGQEVILRCVPISNHLYFYWYRQILGQKVEFLVSFYNNEISEKSEIFDDQFSVERPDGSNFTLKIRSTKLEDSAMYFCASWGQGAIGYTFGSGTRLTVV.

V gene TRBV6-4 combines with J gene TRBJ2-5, with TRBD2 matching 7 bases. Germline V lookup: CDR1 MRHNA, CDR2 SNTAGT. The CDR3 is made up of 13 amino acids. The V and J ends lost 6 bases and 5 bases, in that order; junction bases with no gene match: 6. The CDR3 sequence: CASSGLVGETQYF. The CDR3 DNA reads TGTGCCAGCAGCGGACTAGTTGGGGAGACCCAGTACTTC.

This sequence joins TRBV4-3 and TRBJ1-1; tentatively, D is TRBD1 (6 bases). CDR3 size: 17 residues. CDR1 and CDR2 (germline): LGHNA, YSLEER. The V gene lost 5 bases and the J gene lost 1 base, with 20 bases spanning the gap. As DNA, the CDR3 is TGCGCCAGCAGCGAAGCCCCTAGACAGGCCGAGAACACTGAAGCTTTCTTT. Its translation: CASSEAPRQAENTEAFF.

The chain combines TRBV5-4 with TRBJ2-1; D perhaps matches TRBD2 (5 bases). The V gene lost 0 bases and the J gene lost 8 bases, with 12 bases spanning the gap. Germline V gives CDR1 SGHNT, CDR2 YYREEE (reference sequence). CDR3 length: 14 residues. The CDR3, as DNA: TGTGCCAGCAGCTTGGGGCTGGGGAGCGATGAGCAGTTCTTC. It specifies CASSLGLGSDEQFF.

V gene TRBV5-5 combines with J gene TRBJ1-6; D remains ambiguous. The germline V and J ends were trimmed by 2 bases and 8 bases, with 11 bases remaining between them. CDR1 and CDR2 from the germline V gene are SGHKS and YYEKEE (reference sequence). The CDR3 covers 14 residues. Written as DNA, the CDR3 is TGTGCCAGCAGCTTTCTCCAGACTTATTCACCCCTCCACTTT. Its translation: CASSFLQTYSPLHF.

This chain links TRBV5-4 with TRBJ1-1, with a possible D match to TRBD1 (5 bases). The V end was cut by 3 bases, the J end by 3 bases, with 15 bases between. The length of the CDR3 is 15 residues. Per the germline V gene, CDR1 is SGHNT and CDR2 is YYREEE (reference sequence). This CDR3 reads CASSSPLLGHTEAFF. The CDR3, as DNA: TGTGCCAGCAGCTCTCCCCTTTTGGGGCACACTGAAGCTTTCTTT.

The chain is built from TRBV30 and TRBJ1-6, with D maybe TRBD1 (6 bases). Germline CDR1 reads GTSNPN; CDR2 reads SVGIG (reference sequence). With 1 base removed from V and 9 bases from J, the gap between germline ends came to 13 bases. This CDR3 comprises 14 residues. CDR3 loop: CAWSEQGFSSPLHF. Written as DNA, the CDR3 is TGTGCCTGGAGTGAACAGGGTTTTTCTTCACCCCTCCACTTT.

CDR3: CASSFTAARQLSNQPQHF. The CDR3 DNA follows: TGTGCCAGCAGTTTTACCGCGGCGAGGCAGCTTAGCAATCAGCCCCAGCATTTT. The rearrangement joins TRBV28 to TRBJ1-5; D is ambiguous. The CDR3 is made up of 18 amino acids. V was cut by 3 bases and J by 0 bases, with 18 bases left in between. Germline CDR1 reads MDHEN; CDR2 reads SYDVKM.

The chain is built from TRBV28 and TRBJ1-1; TRBD1 agrees at 7 bases. V was clipped by 10 bases and J by 6 bases; unmatched bases: 8. The CDR3 loop spans 12 amino acids. CDR1 is MDHEN, CDR2 SYDVKM, per germline. In DNA form, the CDR3 reads TGTGCCACCAAGACAGGGAGCCCTGAAGCTTTCTTT. It translates to CATKTGSPEAFF. The full variable domain, with the rest looked up from reference TRBV28 and TRBJ1-1, is DVKVTQSSRYLVKRTGEKVFLECVQDMDHENMFWYRQDPGLGLRLIYFSYDVKMKEKGDIPEGYSVSREKKERFSLILESASTNQTSMYLCATKTGSPEAFFGQGTRLTVV.

The V gene is TRBV30, the J gene TRBJ2-7; D gene unclear. Germline-derived CDR1 and CDR2 are GTSNPN and SVGIG (reference sequence). The CDR3 runs to 11 residues. Trimming removed 1 base at V and 9 bases at J, with 10 bases between. DNA for the CDR3: TGTGCCTGGAGTGGTTCAGGTGCGCAGTACTTC. It is translated as CAWSGSGAQYF.

The rearrangement links TRBV5-1 to TRBJ1-4; 7 bases agree with TRBD1. Looked up from germline, CDR1 is SGHRS and CDR2 is YFSETQ. The CDR3 covers 14 residues. The V and J ends lost 4 bases and 7 bases, in that order; junction bases with no gene match: 7. CDR3 in amino acids: CASSLGTASEKLFF. DNA of the CDR3: TGCGCCAGCAGCCTCGGGACAGCTAGTGAAAAACTGTTTTTT.

This sequence joins TRBV28 and TRBJ2-7; 12 bases agree with TRBD2. Germline-derived CDR1 and CDR2 are MDHEN and SYDVKM. Trimming removed 4 bases from V and 5 bases from J; junction bases left unmatched: 6. The CDR3 covers 15 residues. The CDR3 here is CASSSSGRAADEQYF. The CDR3 DNA sequence: TGTGCCAGCAGTTCTAGCGGGAGGGCGGCGGACGAGCAGTACTTC.

This clone showed up just once. This chain uses TRBV19 with TRBJ2-7, with D tentatively TRBD1 (6 bases). V shed 9 bases and J shed 0 bases, with 15 bases lying between them. CDR1 is LNHDA and CDR2 is SQIVND in the germline V gene (reference sequence). The CDR3 contains 14 residues. In DNA, the CDR3 is TGTGCCAGGCCGCCCGGGACAAACTCCTACGAGCAGTACTTC. Translating gives CARPPGTNSYEQYF.

This clone was detected only once. The gene calls are TRBV9 and TRBJ1-3; D gene uncertain. This CDR3 has 15 residues. Deletions cut 4 bases from V and 0 bases from J, with 11 bases between. The germline gives CDR1 SGDLS, CDR2 YYNGEE. The CDR3 loop reads CASSPTGSSGNTIYF. The CDR3 nucleotides read TGTGCCAGCAGCCCAACGGGGTCCTCTGGAAACACCATATATTTT.

This chain joins TRBV28 and TRBJ1-2; maybe TRBD1 (6 bases). Germline V gene data show CDR1 as MDHEN and CDR2 as SYDVKM. The CDR3 has 16 amino acids. Trimming stripped 6 bases from V and 4 bases from J, with 21 bases between. The chain's CDR3 is CASRTPGGGKGYGYTF. In DNA, the CDR3 is TGTGCCAGCAGAACCCCGGGCGGGGGCAAAGGCTATGGCTACACCTTC.

The chain links TRBV28 to TRBJ2-1, with TRBD1 as a possible D gene (5 bases). V lost 5 bases and J lost 7, with 12 bases in between. Germline values: CDR1 MDHEN, CDR2 SYDVKM. The CDR3 is 13 residues long. The CDR3 here is CASSPFRGNEQFF. The CDR3 DNA reads TGTGCCAGCAGTCCTTTTAGGGGAAATGAGCAGTTCTTC.

V gene TRBV30 combines with J gene TRBJ1-5; 12 bases are shared with TRBD1. The CDR3 extends over 14 amino acids. The V gene end was trimmed by 3 bases and the J gene end by 6 bases; junction bases not matched to a gene: 3. In germline, CDR1 is GTSNPN, CDR2 SVGIG (reference sequence). The CDR3 spells CAWRGTGGGQPQHF. The CDR3 DNA sequence: TGTGCCTGGAGGGGGACAGGGGGCGGTCAGCCCCAGCATTTT.